This TCR beta chain derives from a study of CXCR3-negative and CXCR3-positive naive CD8 T cells (dated by TCRdb to the late 2010s). A note on the overall study: Some 150 million TRB reads were obtained in total, roughly 1.5 +/- 0.3 million reads per library. The diversity and physicochemical repertoire analyses included eleven to twelve donors pooled from two independent experiments. For the TRBV-TRBJ cluster analysis, the naive subsets came from 5 or 6 donors, while the memory cells came from 3 donors.

The cysteine opens and the phenylalanine closes a CDR3 of 12 amino acids. No DNA is recorded. From the germline V gene, CDR1 is SGHTA and CDR2 is FQGNSA. Each CD8+ T cell subset was flow-sorted in triplicate, and 300,000 or so cells per subset were placed directly into RLT lysis buffer. Naive CD8+ T cells were defined stringently as CD45RO-CCR7+CD27+CD95- to exclude memory contaminants. Using standard density gradient centrifugation, peripheral blood mononuclear cells were isolated from buffy coats. A FACSAria III was used to flow-sort naive CXCR3-negative and CXCR3-positive CD8+ T cells. Total RNA was extracted from sorted cells using an RNeasy Mini Kit. For this clonotype: Its cognate antigen has yet to be identified.

Broad study findings and their caveats: Comparably high repertoire diversity was found in both naive subsets, whereas much lower repertoire diversity was found in memory CD8+ T cells. Surface CD5, linked to self-reactivity in mice, was comparable between naive subsets; TCR interaction strength was therefore also inferred from TRB CDR3 physicochemical properties. TRB CDR3s from CXCR3-positive naive cells showed higher hydrophobicity (lower Kidera factor 4), lower energy, and higher strength and volume indices than CXCR3-negative naive cells. TRBV-TRBJ usage was similar between naive CXCR3-negative and CXCR3-positive cells from the same donor, while memory cells showed distinct patterns. CXCR3 expression partially decreased after cryopreservation, so most assays used freshly isolated PBMCs.

Sequencing instrument: NextSeq 550. The Human TCR Profiling Kit (MiLaboratory) was used to prepare UMI-labeled 5' RACE TRB cDNA libraries. cDNA synthesis used the entire amount of extracted RNA, and PCR amplification then used the entire amount of cDNA produced. The libraries were made side by side, with each library going through the same number of PCR cycles. In the paper's pipeline: With a requirement of at least two reads per UMI, MIGEC and MiXCR extracted about 49,000 +/- 11,000 unique UMI-labeled TRB cDNA molecules per library. Each library averaged around 40,000 +/- 10,000 functional in-frame TRB CDR3 nucleotide clonotypes without stop codons. After downsampling to 5000 UMI-labeled TRB molecules per sample, diversity metrics such as normalized Shannon-Wiener and Chao1 were calculated in VDJtools. VDJtools was used to calculate clonotype-size-weighted physicochemical properties of the central five CDR3 residues, namely interaction energy, strength, volume and Kidera factor 4. TCRdb reanalyzed the reads, keeping one entry per CDR3 protein sequence and omitting DNA. TCRdb assigned the V and J calls; the authors' analysis was not used. The sample has around 65,000 distinct CDR3 sequences on record. Approximately 0.72% of the sample is taken by the ten largest.

This TCR was sampled from a human donor in good health. Some clones in this sample may be carry-over from other donors' samples. The sequence joins TRBV7-2 to TRBJ1-2. Specimen: naive CXCR3+ CD8+ T cells from blood. In light of the paper, this sample's cell subset or site label describes: CD45RO-CCR7+CD27+CD95- naive CD8+ T cells expressing CXCR3 (TNR3+). The CDR3 is CASSVDYYGYTF.